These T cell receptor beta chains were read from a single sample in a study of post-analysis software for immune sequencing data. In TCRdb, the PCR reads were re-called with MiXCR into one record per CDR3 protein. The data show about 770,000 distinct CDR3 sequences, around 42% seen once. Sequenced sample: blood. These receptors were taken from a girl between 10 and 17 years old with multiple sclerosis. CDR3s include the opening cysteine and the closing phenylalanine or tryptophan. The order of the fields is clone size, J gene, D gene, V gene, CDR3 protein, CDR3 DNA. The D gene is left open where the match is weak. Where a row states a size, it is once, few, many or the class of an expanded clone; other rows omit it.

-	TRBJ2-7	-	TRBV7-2	CASSLIPGTYEQYF	TGTGCCAGCAGCTTAATCCCCGGGACCTACGAGCAGTACTTC
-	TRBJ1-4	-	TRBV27	CASSLDVGGVLFF	TGTGCCAGCAGTTTAGATGTCGGGGGGGTACTGTTTTTT
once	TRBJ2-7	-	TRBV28	CASSSPINRVPYEQYF	TGTGCCAGCAGTTCCCCGATCAACAGGGTCCCCTACGAGCAGTACTTC
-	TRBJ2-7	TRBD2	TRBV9	CASSVGGTSSHEQYF	TGTGCCAGCAGCGTAGGGGGGACTAGCTCCCACGAGCAGTACTTC
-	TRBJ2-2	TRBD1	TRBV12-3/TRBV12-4	CASSLTGSTGELFF	TGTGCCAGCAGTTTGACAGGGAGCACCGGGGAGCTGTTTTTT
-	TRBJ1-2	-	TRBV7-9	CASRPRGEDGYTF	TGTGCCAGCAGACCCAGGGGAGAAGATGGCTACACCTTC
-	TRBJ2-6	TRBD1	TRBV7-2	CASSLSGGASGANVLTF	TGTGCCAGCAGCCTTTCAGGGGGCGCGTCTGGGGCCAACGTCCTGACTTTC
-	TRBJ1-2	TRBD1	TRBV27	CASSTQGAHYGYTF	TGTGCCAGTTCGACTCAGGGGGCCCACTATGGCTACACCTTC
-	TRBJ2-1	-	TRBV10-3	CAISDAGKIQHEQFF	TGTGCCATCAGTGATGCAGGGAAGATCCAGCATGAGCAGTTCTTC
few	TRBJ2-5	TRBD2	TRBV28	CASSGPSGRREQYF	TGTGCCAGCAGCGGCCCTAGCGGGAGACGTGAGCAGTACTTC